The source of this TCR beta chain is a study of T cell changes during pregnancy in multiple sclerosis. The length of the CDR3 is 15 residues. The J segment lost 3 bases and the V segment lost 3 bases, leaving 6 bases of the junction unmatched. Germline CDR1 SGDLS, CDR2 YYNGEE. Method: immunoSEQ multiplex PCR; TCRdb's copy keeps in-frame clones and lacks some. This table has around 40,000 clones, about 92% appearing once. The source was CD8+ T cells from peripheral blood mononuclear cells, collected in the third trimester of pregnancy. The TCR was taken from a female donor with multiple sclerosis, enrolled in a pregnancy study. The chain is built from TRBV9 and TRBJ2-7, with 10 bases matching TRBD1. CDR3 sequence (DNA): TGTGCCAGCAGCGCGCGGGGGACAGGGGACTACGAGCAGTACTTC. Encoded protein: CASSARGTGDYEQYF.